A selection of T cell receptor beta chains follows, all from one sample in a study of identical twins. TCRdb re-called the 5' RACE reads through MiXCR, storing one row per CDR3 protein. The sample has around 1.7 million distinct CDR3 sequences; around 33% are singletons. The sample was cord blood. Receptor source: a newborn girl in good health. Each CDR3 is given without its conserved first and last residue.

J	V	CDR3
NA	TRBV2	ASSEEALDYEQY
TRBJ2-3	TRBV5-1	ASSYRQGLHTDTQY
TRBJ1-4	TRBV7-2	ASSPQYATNEKLF
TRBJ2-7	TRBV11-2	ASRLTSGDYEQY
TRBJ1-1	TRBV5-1	ASKGSLSEGNTGAF
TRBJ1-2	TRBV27	ASSFSPTGGGYGYT
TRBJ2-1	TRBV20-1	SARATGRVYNEQF
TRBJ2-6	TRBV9	ASSVGIGANVLT
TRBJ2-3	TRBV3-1	ASSQIQGYTDTQY
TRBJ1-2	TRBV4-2	ASSQAGTNYGYT
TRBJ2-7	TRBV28	ASNPSGGIYEQY
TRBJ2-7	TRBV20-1	SARDVAGRPYEQY
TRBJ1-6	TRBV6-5	ASSYSTVRRPLH
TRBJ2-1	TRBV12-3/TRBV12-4	ASSRSGRDRREQF
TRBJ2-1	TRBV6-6	ASSYSASGRLGNEQF
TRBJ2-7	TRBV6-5	ASSPHRDTYEQY
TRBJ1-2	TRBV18	ASSHERQGNYGYT
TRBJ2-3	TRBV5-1	ASSLGTSGVDTQY
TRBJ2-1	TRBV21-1	ANPNTSGYNEQF
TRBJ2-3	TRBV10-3	AISESGGAADSTDTQY
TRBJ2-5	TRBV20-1	SASGAQETQY
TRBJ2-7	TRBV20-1	SASPRDSVHGWSYEQY
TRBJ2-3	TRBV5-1	ASSLVAGPDTQY
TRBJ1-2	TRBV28	ASSFGPLSGAYGYT
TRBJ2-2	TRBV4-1	ASSQDGTGSVSVGELF
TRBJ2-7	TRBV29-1	SVERSSYEQY
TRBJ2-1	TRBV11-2	ASGLVRGDRIAYNEQF
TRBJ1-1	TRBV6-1	ASSDLSRDRVLAF
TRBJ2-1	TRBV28	ASRPTSGTKSSYNEQF
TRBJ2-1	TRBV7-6	ASSLAQGRSNNEQF
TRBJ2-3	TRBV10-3	AISGGLAGVADTQY
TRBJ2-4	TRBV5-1	ASSWPSGGSGSALAKNIQY
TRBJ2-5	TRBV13	ASSPGLVAETQY
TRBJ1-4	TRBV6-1	ASSVGGTTNEKLF
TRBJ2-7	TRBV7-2	ASSLEPGRDHNQQY
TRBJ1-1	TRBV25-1	ASSESRQGGTEAF
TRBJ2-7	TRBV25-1	ASSESDSYEQY
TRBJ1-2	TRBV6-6	ASSYSLTGNPNYGYT
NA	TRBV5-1	ASSLGVTVRVETQY
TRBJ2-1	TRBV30	AWSVGDRDNEQF
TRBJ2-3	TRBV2	ASGTFTDTQY
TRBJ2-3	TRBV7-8	ASSFNSLAGFTDTQY
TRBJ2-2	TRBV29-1	SVGDGTYGTGELF
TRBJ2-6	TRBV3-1	ASSQAGVNVLT
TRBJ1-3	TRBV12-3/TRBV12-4	ASSSDRGPGNTIY
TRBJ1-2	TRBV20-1	SAYIPSGYGYT
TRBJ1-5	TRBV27	ASREGRPNQPQH
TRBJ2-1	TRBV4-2	ASSQDRRAGDNEQF
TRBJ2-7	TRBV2	ASSEAPSGKYYEQY